This T cell receptor (beta chain) was documented in a study of cytomegalovirus exposure and HLA in healthy donors. Sampled while nominally healthy, donors likely had unrecorded immune exposures. Findings of the study overall: With later analysis, a missense DCLRE1C variant became linked to TCR beta V- and J-gene trimming. Many donors shared some public TCRs, even though most TCR sequences were rare. Based on reports, TCR beta sequences accurately predicted HLA-A and HLA-B alleles for most subjects.

The PCR contained 60 Vbeta and 13 Jbeta primers. TCRdb keeps only in-frame clones here, not all; method: immunoSEQ multiplex PCR. The sample yields some 120,000 clones, 15% to 19% seen once. This clone was seen a handful of times. Its antigen is undetermined. The V end was cut by 2 bases, the J end by 6 bases, with 17 bases between. This CDR3 region has 16 residues. Germline V gives CDR1 MDHEN, CDR2 SYDVKM. The chain is built from TRBV28 and TRBJ2-1; the D gene is possibly TRBD2 (7 bases). The receptor was derived from a woman younger than 35 in good health and CMV-seronegative. Sequencing was performed on PBMCs. The CDR3 reads CASSLVLGGGFNEQFF. The CDR3 nucleotides read TGTGCCAGCAGTTTAGTGCTGGGCGGGGGCTTCAATGAGCAGTTCTTC.